This T cell receptor (beta chain) is drawn from a study of esophageal squamous cell carcinoma under preoperative chemotherapy. The CDR3 has 16 amino acids. Per the germline V gene, CDR1 is MNHNS and CDR2 is SASEGT. Concerning this clonotype itself: One end of the junction does not line up with germline, which may come from a read error.

Time point described: before preoperative PTX-NDP chemotherapy. A single record per CDR3 protein comes from TCRdb applying MiXCR to the PCR reads. The sample carries about 30,000 distinct CDR3 sequences, roughly 50% recorded once. J is TRBJ2-3 and V is TRBV6-1, with no clear D. Sample collection occurred from a patient given preoperative chemotherapy. This sequence originates from a human donor with esophageal squamous cell carcinoma. The donor label of this sample is uncertain. CDR3 nucleotide sequence: TGTGCCAGCAGTGAATTTGGGCGGTGCGCCAAAGACACTCAGTATTTC. Its protein is CASSEFGRCAKDTQYF.